This note documents a single T cell receptor beta chain sequence. Its antigen is unknown. The sample is drawn from a study of cytomegalovirus exposure and HLA in healthy donors. As for the donors, each was a healthy bone marrow donor. Study-wide points: TCR beta chains associated with HLA were, in a later analysis, more clonally expanded than equally common others. Apart from CMV serostatus, no immune exposure information was available. Earlier analysis looked at TCR beta V segments, and most were productive about 90% or about 30% of the time.

The PCR used 60 Vbeta and 13 Jbeta primers. Using immunoSEQ multiplex PCR, the repertoire was profiled, and TCRdb retains in-frame clones only, with some absent. Of some 200,000 clones in the sample, about 83% were seen once. Germline values: CDR1 SNHLY, CDR2 FYNNEI. The CDR3 sequence is 15 residues long. The V end lost 1 base, the J end lost 4 bases, and 13 bases lay between the germline ends. Source material: PBMCs. V usage is TRBV2 and J usage is TRBJ1-2, with TRBD1 as a possible D gene (6 bases). This TCR came from a girl under 18 in good health and CMV-seronegative. The CDR3 bases are TGTGCCAGCAGTGAAGACTCGACAGGATTCTATGGCTACACCTTC. It yields the protein CASSEDSTGFYGYTF.